The present entry profiles one T cell receptor (beta chain) with its context. Its target is not known. This record comes from a study of T cell responses to AZD1222 COVID-19 vaccine. CDR3 size: 13 residues. CDR1 is SGHTA, CDR2 FQGNSA, per germline. V lost 5 bases and J 2 bases, leaving 9 bases between the germline ends. TCRdb's table, derived via immunoSEQ multiplex PCR, lists solely in-frame clones and lacks some. Of around 110,000 clones in the sample, approximately 88% were seen once. General observations from the study: The study sampled repertoires only after the peak T cell response. In the spike-specific TCR repertoire, nearly half reportedly target unmutated variant regions.

Sequencing used peripheral blood, obtained on day 0 of AZD1222 vaccination. The rearrangement joins TRBV7-2 to TRBJ1-1; D perhaps matches TRBD1 (6 bases). This clonotype originated in an adult in good health. CDR3 nucleotides: TGTGCCAGCAGCGCGGACAGAAACACTGAAGCTTTCTTT. Its translation: CASSADRNTEAFF.